This T cell receptor (beta chain) originates from a study of cytomegalovirus exposure and HLA in healthy donors. Looked up from germline, CDR1 is SGHRS and CDR2 is YFSETQ. V was trimmed by 1 base and J by 3 bases, leaving 7 bases between them. The CDR3 length is 13 residues. The sample holds a few counts of this clone. The data were produced by immunoSEQ multiplex PCR, yet TCRdb's version contains in-frame clones alone and is incomplete. The sample has about 140,000 clones; approximately 85% are singletons. The TCR comes from a woman aged 25 to 39 in good health and CMV-seronegative. The sequencing input was PBMCs. The V and J genes are TRBV5-1 and TRBJ1-2; a possible D gene is TRBD1 (5 bases). The DNA of the CDR3 is TGCGCCAGCAGCTTGTGGGGGGACTATGGCTACACCTTC. This codes for CASSLWGDYGYTF.